One sample yielded the 14 T cell receptor beta chains listed below, sequenced in a study of blood T cells in healthy people across ages. Primed by a sample-barcoded 5' primer and a J-beta primer mix, a second PCR proceeded for roughly 6 to 12 cycles. Each CDR3 protein gets one entry after TCRdb re-called the 5' RACE reads with MiXCR. The sample yields 1.5 million to 1.9 million distinct CDR3 sequences, roughly 43% seen once. The specimen was blood. The receptors shown here come from a woman aged 18-30 years in good health.

The chain combines TRBV25-1 with TRBJ1-2; no clear D. V dropped 3 bases and J dropped 5 bases, with 13 bases sitting between them. The length of the CDR3 is 14 residues. Germline values: CDR1 MGHDK, CDR2 SYGVNS. CDR3 sequence: CASSDLGRMYGYTF. CDR3 nucleotides: TGTGCCAGCAGTGACCTTGGCAGGATGTATGGCTACACCTTC.

J is TRBJ2-3 and V is TRBV4-1; 8 bases line up with TRBD2. The germline gives CDR1 MGHRA, CDR2 YSYEKL. The junction had 6 bases not matched to a gene; V was cut back by 1 base and J by 6 bases. The length of the CDR3 is 15 residues. This CDR3 reads CASSQVGTSFDTQYF. Here the CDR3 DNA reads TGCGCCAGCAGCCAAGTTGGGACTAGTTTTGATACGCAGTATTTT.

The chain carries TRBV5-1 and TRBJ1-6; no clear D. Trimming cost V 0 bases and J 5 bases, with 6 bases left between them. CDR3 size: 14 residues. Looked up from germline, CDR1 is SGHRS and CDR2 is YFSETQ. Written as DNA, the CDR3 is TGCGCCAGCAGCTTGGATGTAAATAATTCACCCCTCCACTTT. This translates into CASSLDVNNSPLHF. The complete variable domain, with remaining parts taken from reference TRBV5-1 and TRBJ1-6, reads KAGVTQTPRYLIKTRGQQVTLSCSPISGHRSVSWYQQTPGQGLQFLFEYFSETQRNKGNFPGRFSGRQFSNSRSEMNVSTLELGDSALYLCASSLDVNNSPLHFGNGTRLTVT.

This clonotype was seen a handful of times. The chain joins TRBV27 to TRBJ1-6; D unclear. This CDR3 contains 16 residues. CDR1 and CDR2 (germline): MNHEY, SMNVEV (reference sequence). Trimming removed 2 bases at V and 1 base at J, with 9 bases between. CDR3 region: CASSLDAGSYNSPLHF. The CDR3 DNA reads TGTGCCAGCAGTTTAGACGCAGGATCCTATAATTCACCCCTCCACTTT.

About this clonotype: One end of the junction is discordant with germline, which a read error may explain. The rearrangement uses TRBV20-1 and TRBJ2-1, with TRBD2 matching over 11 bases. The CDR3 length is 14 residues. Germline loops: CDR1 DFQATT, CDR2 SNEGSKA (reference sequence). For the CDR3, the DNA is TGCAGTGAGCGCCTAGCGGGAGGTCCCTACGAGCGGTTCTTC. Its protein is CSERLAGGPYERFF.

The CDR3 reads CATSDATSATLLGTDTQYF. CDR3 nucleotide sequence: TGTGCCACCAGTGATGCCACTAGCGCGACCCTCCTAGGCACAGATACGCAGTATTTT. V and J are TRBV24-1 and TRBJ2-3, with 7 bases matching TRBD2. The V segment lost 3 bases and the J segment 1 base; nucleotides outside the gene matches: 15. CDR3 length: 19 amino acids. Germline assignment: CDR1 KGHDR and CDR2 SFDVKD.

This chain connects TRBV28 to TRBJ2-4; 7 bases are shared with TRBD2. The J call is doubtful: the DNA matches TRBJ2-7 better. Per germline, CDR1 MDHEN and CDR2 SYDVKM. The CDR3 sequence is 13 residues long. The CDR3: CASSVSGGNEQYF. The CDR3 coding sequence is TGTGCCAGCAGTGTATCGGGGGGTAACGAGCAGTACTTC.

This rearrangement joins TRBV28 to TRBJ2-7; a possible D gene is TRBD2 (5 bases). CDR1 and CDR2 from the germline V gene are MDHEN and SYDVKM. The CDR3 loop spans 15 amino acids. The ends were cut back, 10 bases at V and 9 bases at J, with 28 bases in the middle. CDR3: CAILNPGISPHGQYF. CDR3 DNA: TGTGCCATCTTAAACCCCGGGATTTCCCCTCATGGGCAGTACTTC.

The rearrangement links TRBV28 to TRBJ2-3; the D gene is possibly TRBD1 (6 bases). Trimming removed 5 bases at V and 6 bases at J, with 15 bases between. Per germline, CDR1 MDHEN and CDR2 SYDVKM. The CDR3 loop spans 14 amino acids. The CDR3 DNA reads as TGTGCCAGCAGTGCCTTCTCTGGGGGCGATACGCAGTATTTT. Translating gives CASSAFSGGDTQYF.

The chain recombines TRBV20-1 with TRBJ2-1, with TRBD1 matching over 7 bases. The CDR3 contains 16 residues. V dropped 6 bases and J dropped 0; count of bases not matched to a gene: 11. Germline V gives CDR1 DFQATT, CDR2 SNEGSKA (reference sequence). CDR3 in DNA: TGCAGTGCCGTTGCAAGGACAGGCAGCTCCTACAATGAGCAGTTCTTC. Protein: CSAVARTGSSYNEQFF.

The chain links TRBV20-1 to TRBJ1-5, with 9 bases fitting TRBD1. The CDR3 loop spans 18 amino acids. J was trimmed by 2 bases and V by 3 bases; bases with no gene match: 14. Germline CDR1 and CDR2: DFQATT and SNEGSKA (reference sequence). The CDR3 DNA follows: TGCAGTGCTAGTCCCGGACAGGGGCTTTTCGCTGGCAATCAGCCCCAGCATTTT. This gives the protein CSASPGQGLFAGNQPQHF.

This clonotype was counted a few times. The V and J genes are TRBV20-1 and TRBJ2-4, with 7 bases aligning to TRBD1. The trim removed 6 bases at V and 6 bases at J, leaving 5 bases unmatched. This CDR3 has 12 amino acids. CDR1 and CDR2 (germline): DFQATT, SNEGSKA (reference sequence). The DNA for the CDR3 is TGCAGTGCAGGGGGACAGCTAAACATTCAGTACTTC. Its protein is CSAGGQLNIQYF.

This sequence joins TRBV2 and TRBJ1-2; D is unclear. Trimming cost V 10 bases and J 4 bases, with 13 bases left between them. Per germline, CDR1 SNHLY and CDR2 FYNNEI. The CDR3 is 12 amino acids. The CDR3 loop is CATRRSSYGYTF. As DNA, the CDR3 is TGTGCCACCCGACGGTCTTCCTATGGCTACACCTTC.

The chain carries TRBV10-3 and TRBJ1-6; a possible D gene is TRBD1 (5 bases). V was shortened by 11 bases and J by 4 bases, with 12 bases between the two germline ends. The CDR3 is 13 residues long. Germline loops: CDR1 ENHRY, CDR2 SYGVKD. Here the CDR3 reads CAPRDVYNSPLHF. The CDR3 DNA sequence: TGTGCCCCCCGGGACGTTTATAATTCACCCCTCCACTTT.